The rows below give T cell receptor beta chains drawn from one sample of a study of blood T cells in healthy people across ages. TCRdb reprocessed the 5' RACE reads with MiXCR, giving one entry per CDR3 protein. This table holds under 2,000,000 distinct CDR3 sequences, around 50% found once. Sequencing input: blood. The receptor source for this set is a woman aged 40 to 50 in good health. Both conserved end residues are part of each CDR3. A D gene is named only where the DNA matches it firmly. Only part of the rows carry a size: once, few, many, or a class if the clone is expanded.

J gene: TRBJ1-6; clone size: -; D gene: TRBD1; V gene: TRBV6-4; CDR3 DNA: TGTGCCAGCAGTAACAACAGGGGAATTGATTCACCCCTCCACTTT; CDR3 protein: CASSNNRGIDSPLHF
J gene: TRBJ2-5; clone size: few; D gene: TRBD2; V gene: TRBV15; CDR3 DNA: TGTGCCACCAGCAGAGCGGGGGCGGGGGGAGAGACCCAGTACTTC; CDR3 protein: CATSRAGAGGETQYF
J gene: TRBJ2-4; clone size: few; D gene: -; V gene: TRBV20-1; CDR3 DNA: TGCAGTGCTCACCTCTCCCAGTATGGCAAAAACATTCAGTACTTC; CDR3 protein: CSAHLSQYGKNIQYF
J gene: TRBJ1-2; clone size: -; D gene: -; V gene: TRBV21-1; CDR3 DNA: TGTGCCAGCTGGGCTTATGGCTACACCTTC; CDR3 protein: CASWAYGYTF
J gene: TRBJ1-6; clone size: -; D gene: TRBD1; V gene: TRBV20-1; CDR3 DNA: TGCAGTGCTAGAGATCTTCCGGGACAGGGTTTCTCACCCCTCCACTTT; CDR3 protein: CSARDLPGQGFSPLHF
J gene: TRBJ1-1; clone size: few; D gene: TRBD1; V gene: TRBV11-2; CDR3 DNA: TGTGCCAGCAGCCCGACAGGGTTCCCTGAAGCTTTCTTT; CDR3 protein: CASSPTGFPEAFF
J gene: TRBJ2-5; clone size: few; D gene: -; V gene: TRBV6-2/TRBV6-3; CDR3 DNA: TGTGCCAGCCGCACGCGATACCAAGAGACCCAGTACTTC; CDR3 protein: CASRTRYQETQYF
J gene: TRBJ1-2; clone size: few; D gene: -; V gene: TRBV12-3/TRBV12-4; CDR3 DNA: TGTGCCAGCACACTTTGGGGGGGAGGCCTCCCCTACTATGGCTACACCTTC; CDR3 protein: CASTLWGGGLPYYGYTF
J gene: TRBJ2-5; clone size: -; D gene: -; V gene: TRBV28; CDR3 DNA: TGTGCCAGCAGTTCCACCTCTCTACGGTACCAAGAGACCCAGTACTTC; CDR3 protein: CASSSTSLRYQETQYF
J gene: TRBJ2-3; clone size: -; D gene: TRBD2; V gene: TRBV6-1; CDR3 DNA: TGTGCCAGCAAATCTAGCGGGGGGGCACATACGCAGTATTTT; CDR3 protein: CASKSSGGAHTQYF
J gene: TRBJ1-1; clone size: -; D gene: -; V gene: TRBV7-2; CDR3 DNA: TGTGCCAGCAGTCCGGGGGGGGGGGACACTGAAGCTTTCTTT; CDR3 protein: CASSPGGGDTEAFF
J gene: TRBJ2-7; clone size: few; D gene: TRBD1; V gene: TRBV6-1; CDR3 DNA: TGTGCCAGCAGTCCGACAGGGTTTCGCGAGCAGTACTTC; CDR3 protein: CASSPTGFREQYF
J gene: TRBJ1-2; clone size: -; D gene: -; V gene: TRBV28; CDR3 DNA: TGTGCCAGCTTCTCAGGGCCTAACTATGGCTACACCTTC; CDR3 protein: CASFSGPNYGYTF
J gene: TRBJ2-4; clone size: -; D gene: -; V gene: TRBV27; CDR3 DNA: TGTGCCACCGGCGGAGGTCCGCAGTACTTC; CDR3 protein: CATGGGPQYF
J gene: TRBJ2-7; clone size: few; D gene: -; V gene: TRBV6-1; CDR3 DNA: TGTGCCAGCAGTGAACTGCGAGCTGAGCAGTACTTC; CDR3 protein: CASSELRAEQYF
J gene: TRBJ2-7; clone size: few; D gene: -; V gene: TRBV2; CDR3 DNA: TGTGCCAGCCTACGGGACATCACCTACGAGCAGTACTTC; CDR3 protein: CASLRDITYEQYF
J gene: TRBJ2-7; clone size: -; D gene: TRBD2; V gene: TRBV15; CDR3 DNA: TGTGCCACCAGCAGAGTATCGGGGGGGCCCAACGAGCAGTACTTC; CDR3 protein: CATSRVSGGPNEQYF
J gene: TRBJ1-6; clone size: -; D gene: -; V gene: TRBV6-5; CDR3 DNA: TGTGCCAGCAGTTACTCGGGCAGTTTTGTCCATTCACCCCTCCACTTT; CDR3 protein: CASSYSGSFVHSPLHF
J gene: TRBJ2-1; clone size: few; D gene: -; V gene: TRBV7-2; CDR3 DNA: TGTGCCAGCAGCCCAGGGACACTCATCTCCTACAATGAGCAGTTCTTC; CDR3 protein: CASSPGTLISYNEQFF
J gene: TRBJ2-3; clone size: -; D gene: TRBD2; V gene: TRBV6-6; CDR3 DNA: TGTGCCAGCAGCCAGCCGGGACTAGGGACAGATACGCAGTATTTT; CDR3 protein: CASSQPGLGTDTQYF
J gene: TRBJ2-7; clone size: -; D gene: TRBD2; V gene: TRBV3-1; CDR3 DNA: TGTGCCAGCAGCCAGACTAGCGGGGTGGTCCCCTACAATGAGCAGTACTTC; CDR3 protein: CASSQTSGVVPYNEQYF
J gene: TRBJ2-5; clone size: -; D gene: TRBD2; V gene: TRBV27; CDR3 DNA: TGTGCCAGCAGTTTATCCCGACTAGCTCTACAAGAGACCCAGTACTTC; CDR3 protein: CASSLSRLALQETQYF
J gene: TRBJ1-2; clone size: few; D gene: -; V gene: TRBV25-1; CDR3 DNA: TGTGCCAGCAGTGATGTCAGTTACTATGGCTACACCTTC; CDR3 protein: CASSDVSYYGYTF